This T cell receptor (beta chain) appears in the sequencing data of a study of regulatory T cells in long-lasting Graves disease. Study observations and caveats: Those with persistent Graves' had less TCR diversity than newly diagnosed patients.

As for time point: newly diagnosed GD, antithyroid drugs for less than 3 months. PBMC RNA served as the TCR library source. Peripheral blood, at about 8.9 milliliters, went into EDTA tubes. Many counts were recorded for this clonotype. The antigen remains undetermined. CDR3-region Arm-PCR and iRepertoire HTBI primers produced the TCR beta libraries. MiXCR, run by TCRdb on the multiplex PCR reads, gives a single entry per CDR3 protein. The repertoire includes around 360,000 distinct CDR3 sequences, 15% to 20% of them detected once, and roughly 21% sits in the top ten. CDR1 is LGHDT and CDR2 is YNNKEL in the germline V gene (reference sequence). V lost 1 base to trimming and J lost 1 base; unmatched junction nucleotides: 7. This CDR3 has 18 amino acids. These data also featured in a second study, about T cells in Graves' hyperthyroidism and ophthalmopathy.

The material sequenced was peripheral blood mononuclear cells (PBMCs), taken at new diagnosis, from a patient treated with antithyroid drugs. The chain combines TRBV3-1 with TRBJ2-2; the match to TRBD2 covers 9 bases. This TCR came from a woman aged 18-29 years with Graves disease. The CDR3 region has the DNA TGTGCCAGCAGCCAAGTTTTAATTAGCGGGAGGAACACCGGGGAGCTGTTTTTT. Its translation: CASSQVLISGRNTGELFF.